These T cell receptor beta chains were read from a single sample in a study of T cell responses to AZD1222 COVID-19 vaccine. The assay was immunoSEQ multiplex PCR, and TCRdb's table has in-frame clones only and misses some. The sample has about 89,000 clones; 85% to 90% are singletons. The input for sequencing was peripheral blood, taken 28 days after the second AZD1222 dose. The receptor source for this set is an adult who received the AZD1222 COVID-19 vaccine. Each CDR3 is given with its conserved first and last residue. The D gene is left open where the match is weak. Where a row states a size, it is once, few, many or the class of an expanded clone; other rows omit it.

cdr3_aa: CASSPGLGPNYGYTF; v_call: TRBV5-1; d_call: NA; clone_size: NA; j_call: TRBJ1-2
cdr3_aa: CASSWRDGSSYEQYF; v_call: TRBV9; d_call: NA; clone_size: NA; j_call: TRBJ2-7
cdr3_aa: CASSPTDNSPLHF; v_call: TRBV18; d_call: NA; clone_size: NA; j_call: TRBJ1-6
cdr3_aa: CAISEARQGNSEAFF; v_call: TRBV10-3; d_call: TRBD1; clone_size: NA; j_call: TRBJ1-1
cdr3_aa: CASSPPQGALGNQPQHF; v_call: TRBV28; d_call: TRBD1; clone_size: NA; j_call: TRBJ1-5
cdr3_aa: CASSPSATDTQYF; v_call: TRBV11-3; d_call: NA; clone_size: NA; j_call: TRBJ2-3
cdr3_aa: CAWSVAGGPAGNTIYF; v_call: TRBV30; d_call: NA; clone_size: NA; j_call: TRBJ1-3
cdr3_aa: CASSLYGGGQGDNEQYF; v_call: TRBV5-1; d_call: TRBD1; clone_size: few; j_call: TRBJ2-7
cdr3_aa: CAISDDRGGYNEQFF; v_call: TRBV10-3; d_call: TRBD1; clone_size: NA; j_call: TRBJ2-1
cdr3_aa: CASSFGLAGGPSADTQYF; v_call: TRBV7-8; d_call: TRBD2; clone_size: NA; j_call: TRBJ2-3
cdr3_aa: CASSQDRGSGANVLTF; v_call: TRBV4-2; d_call: NA; clone_size: NA; j_call: TRBJ2-6
cdr3_aa: CSGLRGQGSEQYF; v_call: TRBV29-1; d_call: TRBD1; clone_size: few; j_call: TRBJ2-7
cdr3_aa: CASRDRGYYEQYF; v_call: TRBV2; d_call: TRBD1; clone_size: NA; j_call: TRBJ2-7
cdr3_aa: CASSFSGGVNNEQFF; v_call: TRBV28; d_call: TRBD2; clone_size: NA; j_call: TRBJ2-1
cdr3_aa: CASSYVVRSSYNEQFF; v_call: TRBV6-2/TRBV6-3; d_call: NA; clone_size: NA; j_call: TRBJ2-1
cdr3_aa: CASSMRTNPSTDTQYF; v_call: TRBV19; d_call: NA; clone_size: NA; j_call: TRBJ2-3
cdr3_aa: CASLAPQGANSPLHF; v_call: TRBV6-5; d_call: TRBD1; clone_size: NA; j_call: TRBJ1-6
cdr3_aa: CASSFEGYNEQFF; v_call: TRBV7-3; d_call: NA; clone_size: NA; j_call: TRBJ2-1
cdr3_aa: CASSQEQGTTGELFF; v_call: TRBV4-2; d_call: NA; clone_size: NA; j_call: TRBJ2-2
cdr3_aa: CASSSLSGSYNEQFF; v_call: TRBV7-3; d_call: NA; clone_size: NA; j_call: TRBJ2-1
cdr3_aa: CASSQKETAYFDEQYF; v_call: TRBV3-1/TRBV3-2; d_call: NA; clone_size: NA; j_call: TRBJ2-7
cdr3_aa: CASSSTGVHEQYF; v_call: TRBV6-5; d_call: TRBD1; clone_size: NA; j_call: TRBJ2-7
cdr3_aa: CASRRGGDNTGELFF; v_call: TRBV5-1; d_call: NA; clone_size: NA; j_call: TRBJ2-2
cdr3_aa: CASSVSGSDRGSAKNIQYF; v_call: TRBV9; d_call: NA; clone_size: NA; j_call: TRBJ2-4
cdr3_aa: CASNRGRVQYF; v_call: TRBV4-3; d_call: TRBD1; clone_size: NA; j_call: TRBJ2-7